This TCR beta chain was observed in a study of blood T cell repertoires in COVID-19. Whole-study context: PBMCs, B-cell-depleted T cells, or T cells provided the cDNA or gDNA that made up the material.

This clone was seen only once. The CDR3 runs 13 residues. V was clipped by 3 bases and J by 6 bases; unmatched bases: 4. Looked up from germline, CDR1 is GTSNPN and CDR2 is SVGIG (reference sequence). Generated by immunoSEQ multiplex PCR, the TCRdb table keeps only in-frame clones and is missing some. The sample lists over 400,000 clones; approximately 90% were seen once. Across fewer than 25 US areas, participants ranged in age from about 18 to 90 years. This receptor was obtained from a woman aged 55-70 years who had recovered from COVID-19. Material for sequencing was PBMCs or T cells enriched from blood (not recorded which). The chain combines TRBV30 with TRBJ2-3; 9 bases match TRBD2. CDR3 amino acids: CAWRGLAGDTQYF. Written as DNA, the CDR3 is TGTGCCTGGAGGGGACTAGCAGGCGATACGCAGTATTTT.